What follows are 2 T cell receptor beta chains derived from one specimen sequenced in a study of cytomegalovirus exposure and HLA in healthy donors. The PCR made use of 60 Vbeta and 13 Jbeta primers. Profiling relied on immunoSEQ multiplex PCR, and the TCRdb table lists in-frame clones only, not all of them. The table has about 180,000 clones, about 82% seen once. Sample: PBMCs. These receptors were collected from a woman aged 25-40 years in good health and CMV-seronegative.

The V call is TRBV4-1, the J call TRBJ2-7; 9 nucleotides match TRBD2. Germline V CDR1 and CDR2: MGHRA, YSYEKL. V trimming: 0 bases; J trimming: 2 bases; junction bases outside the gene matches: 5. This CDR3 spans 16 amino acids. As DNA, the CDR3 is TGCGCCAGCAGCCAAGAGCTAGCGGGGCCTACCTACGAGCAGTACTTC. This translates into CASSQELAGPTYEQYF.

DNA for the CDR3: TGTGCCAGCAGTCTTACATACGAGCAGTACTTC. As protein: CASSLTYEQYF. The V gene is TRBV6-1, the J gene TRBJ2-7; unclear D gene. The CDR3 sequence is 11 residues long. CDR1 is MNHNS, CDR2 SASEGT, per germline. The V and J ends lost 5 bases and 4 bases respectively, with 6 bases between them.